This T cell receptor (beta chain) was sequenced for a study of Ad26.COV2.S vaccination and SARS-CoV-2 variants. Profiling relied on immunoSEQ multiplex PCR, and the TCRdb table lists in-frame clones only, not all of them. Here the sample spans more than 85,000 clones, 80% being singletons. Findings and caveats of the study: In vaccinated individuals, spike-specific CD8+ and CD4+ T cell responses reportedly displayed substantial breadth. Higher spike-specific TCR breadth was found in vaccine recipients than in placebo recipients.

The germline gives CDR1 LNHDA, CDR2 SQIVND (reference sequence). CDR3 length: 15 amino acids. Trimming stripped 5 bases from V and 2 bases from J, with 15 bases between. Regarding this clone: Its antigen remains unidentified.

The receptor's source is a human donor who had recovered from COVID-19. The V and J genes are TRBV19 and TRBJ1-2, with no clear D. The sequences come from peripheral blood, collected after recovery from COVID-19. The CDR3 loop reads CASSLPIHRNYGYTF. CDR3 sequence (DNA): TGTGCCAGTAGTCTTCCCATACACCGGAACTATGGCTACACCTTC. The variable domain in full, with the rest retrieved from reference TRBV19 and TRBJ1-2, is DGGITQSPKYLFRKEGQNVTLSCEQNLNHDAMYWYRQDPGQGLRLIYYSQIVNDFQKGDIAEGYSVSREKKESFPLTVTSAQKNPTAFYLCASSLPIHRNYGYTFGSGTRLTVV.